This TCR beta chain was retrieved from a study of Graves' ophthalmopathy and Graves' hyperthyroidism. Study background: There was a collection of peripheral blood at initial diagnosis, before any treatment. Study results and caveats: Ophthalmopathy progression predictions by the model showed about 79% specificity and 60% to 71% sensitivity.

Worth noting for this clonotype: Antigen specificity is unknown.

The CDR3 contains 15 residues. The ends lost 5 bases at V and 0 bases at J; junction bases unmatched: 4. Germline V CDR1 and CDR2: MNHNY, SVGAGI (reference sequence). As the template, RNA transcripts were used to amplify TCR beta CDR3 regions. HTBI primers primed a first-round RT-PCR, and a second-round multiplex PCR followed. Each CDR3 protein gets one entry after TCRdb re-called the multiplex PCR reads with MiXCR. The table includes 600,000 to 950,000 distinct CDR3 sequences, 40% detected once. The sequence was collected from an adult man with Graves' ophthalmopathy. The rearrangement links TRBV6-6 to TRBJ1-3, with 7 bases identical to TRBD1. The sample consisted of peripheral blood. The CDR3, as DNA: TGTGCCAGCAGTGGAGGGGGCCACTCTGGAAACACCATATATTTT. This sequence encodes CASSGGGHSGNTIYF.